This passage covers 27 T cell receptor beta chains from one sample sequenced in a study of cytotoxic CD8 clonotypes in ibrutinib-treated CLL. Some clones are missing from TCRdb's copy, which holds only in-frame ones; the method was immunoSEQ multiplex PCR. Here the sample spans more than 200,000 clones, 70% being singletons. The sequenced sample was PBMCs, obtained after 24 months of ibrutinib treatment. The receptors here all came from a human donor with chronic lymphocytic leukemia.

This chain joins TRBV18 and TRBJ1-4; D is undetermined. Trimming cost V 2 bases and J 8 bases, with 9 bases left between them. The CDR3 runs 13 residues. Germline V gene sequence: CDR1 KGHSH, CDR2 LQKENI. The CDR3 nucleotides are TGTGCCAGCTCACCAGGCCTAGAGGAAAAACTGTTTTTT. Protein: CASSPGLEEKLFF.

The chain links TRBV25-1 to TRBJ2-3; maybe TRBD2 (5 bases). From germline, CDR1 is MGHDK and CDR2 SYGVNS. V lost 4 bases and J lost 0, with 11 bases in between. CDR3 length: 15 amino acids. CDR3 sequence reads: CASSATTLSTDTQYF. For the CDR3, the DNA is TGTGCCAGCAGTGCGACTACGCTCAGCACAGATACGCAGTATTTT.

In its sample, this clone was seen a few times. The rearrangement joins TRBV9 to TRBJ1-1; D gene unclear. Trimming shortened V by 0 bases and J by 8 bases, and 5 bases separated the two germline ends. CDR1 and CDR2 from the germline V gene are SGDLS and YYNGEE. The CDR3 has 11 amino acids. In DNA, the CDR3 is TGTGCCAGCAGCGTAGATGGCGAAGCTTTCTTT. Translated: CASSVDGEAFF.

There are a few counts of this clone. The chain has TRBV18 and TRBJ1-2; 7 bases are shared with TRBD1. The germline V gene encodes CDR1 KGHSH and CDR2 LQKENI. The J segment lost 3 bases and the V segment lost 3 bases, leaving 7 bases of the junction unmatched. The CDR3 has 15 residues. CDR3 loop: CASSPGTDLYYGYTF. The CDR3 DNA reads as TGTGCCAGCTCACCCGGGACAGATTTATACTATGGCTACACCTTC.

This clone appeared a few times. This rearrangement joins TRBV27 to TRBJ1-3; D call uncertain. V dropped 6 bases and J dropped 4 bases, with 16 bases sitting between them. The V gene's germline CDR1 is MNHEY and CDR2 SMNVEV (reference sequence). The CDR3 consists of 15 residues. Written as DNA, the CDR3 is TGTGCCAGCAGAGTTGATGGGAGACTAGGAAACACCATATATTTT. Protein sequence: CASRVDGRLGNTIYF.

J is TRBJ2-7 and V is TRBV6-5; 7 bases map to TRBD2. The CDR3 has 13 residues. The germline V gene has CDR1 MNHEY and CDR2 SVGAGI. With 7 bases clipped from V and 6 bases from J, the junction kept 9 bases outside the gene matches. The CDR3 DNA follows: TGTGCCAGCATTCGGGGGAGGGCCTCCGAGCAGTACTTC. Its translation is CASIRGRASEQYF.

The V gene is TRBV5-4, the J gene TRBJ2-1; tentative D call: TRBD2 (6 bases). The V gene lost 4 bases and the J gene lost 6 bases, with 14 bases spanning the gap. This CDR3 region has 14 residues. Per the germline V gene, CDR1 is SGHNT and CDR2 is YYREEE (reference sequence). In DNA form, the CDR3 reads TGTGCCAGCAGCCCAGCTGGGGGGTCCAATGAGCAGTTCTTC. Residues: CASSPAGGSNEQFF. The entire variable domain, with the rest obtained from reference TRBV5-4 and TRBJ2-1, is as follows: ETGVTQSPTHLIKTRGQQVTLRCSSQSGHNTVSWYQQALGQGPQFIFQYYREEENGRGNFPPRFSGLQFPNYSSELNVNALELDDSALYLCASSPAGGSNEQFFGPGTRLTVL.

This clone was seen more than once but under ten times. The rearrangement uses TRBV7-8 and TRBJ2-2; no definite D call. Trimming shortened V by 5 bases and J by 5 bases, and 9 bases separated the two germline ends. This CDR3 is built from 13 residues. The V gene's germline CDR1 is SGHVS and CDR2 FQNEAQ. The CDR3 coding sequence is TGTGCCAGCAGCCTCGCTAGTACCGGGGAGCTGTTTTTT. Its protein product is CASSLASTGELFF.

This chain links TRBV5-1 with TRBJ2-1; 9 nucleotides match TRBD1. This CDR3 region has 16 residues. Germline values: CDR1 SGHRS, CDR2 YFSETQ. The ends lost 0 bases at V and 4 bases at J; junction bases unmatched: 5. In DNA form, the CDR3 reads TGCGCCAGCAGCTTGGATGGACAGGGGATTTACAATGAGCAGTTCTTC. Encoded protein: CASSLDGQGIYNEQFF.

The chain combines TRBV5-4 with TRBJ2-2; 7 positions agree with TRBD2. The CDR3 spans 16 residues. V trimming: 4 bases; J trimming: 6 bases; junction bases outside the gene matches: 12. CDR1 and CDR2 (germline): SGHNT, YYREEE (reference sequence). CDR3 amino acids: CASSPRTPRGAGELFF. CDR3 nucleotides: TGTGCCAGCAGCCCTCGGACTCCTCGGGGGGCCGGGGAGCTGTTTTTT.

The chain uses TRBV28 and TRBJ2-7; D is uncertain. The CDR3 extends over 13 amino acids. V was trimmed by 5 bases and J by 9 bases, leaving 17 bases between them. Germline CDR1 MDHEN, CDR2 SYDVKM. CDR3: CASSPPGEWGQYF. In nucleotides, the CDR3 is TGTGCCAGCAGTCCTCCTGGAGAGTGGGGGCAGTACTTC.

The chain is built from TRBV19 and TRBJ2-1; tentative D call: TRBD1 (6 bases). The CDR3 has 12 residues. The germline V gene encodes CDR1 LNHDA and CDR2 SQIVND (reference sequence). The germline V and J ends were trimmed by 6 bases and 6 bases, with 9 bases remaining between them. CDR3 sequence: CASRWGLNEQFF. The CDR3 DNA is TGTGCCAGTAGGTGGGGGCTCAATGAGCAGTTCTTC.

This clone occurred a few times. The chain's CDR3 is CASSEDRWFNEQYF. The CDR3 nucleotides read TGTGCCAGCAGTGAGGACAGGTGGTTCAACGAGCAGTACTTC. This chain connects TRBV6-1 to TRBJ2-7; 7 bases are a match to TRBD1. Germline trimming cut 3 bases from V and 5 bases from J; bases unmatched to any gene: 7. The germline gives CDR1 MNHNS, CDR2 SASEGT. This CDR3 spans 14 amino acids.

V and J are TRBV15 and TRBJ1-3; the D gene is possibly TRBD1 (6 bases). Trimming cost V 8 bases and J 3 bases, with 17 bases left between them. The CDR3 totals 15 residues. Germline-derived CDR1 and CDR2 are LNHNV and YYDKDF (reference sequence). The CDR3 DNA follows: TGTGCCACCTCGCCCGGGGGGCAGAATGGAAACACCATATATTTT. It yields the protein CATSPGGQNGNTIYF.

The V gene is TRBV28, the J gene TRBJ1-5; D is possibly TRBD1 (5 bases). The V end was cut by 6 bases, the J end by 1 base, with 13 bases between. Germline V lookup: CDR1 MDHEN, CDR2 SYDVKM. CDR3 length: 15 amino acids. The CDR3 DNA reads as TGTGCCAGCAGCGTCGCTCAGGGAAGCAATCAGCCCCAGCATTTT. Its translation: CASSVAQGSNQPQHF.

This clone was seen just once. This chain joins TRBV6-5 and TRBJ2-7; D might be TRBD2 (5 bases). Germline CDR1 and CDR2: MNHEY and SVGAGI. The CDR3 loop spans 14 amino acids. The V and J ends lost 10 bases and 2 bases respectively, with 18 bases between them. The CDR3 sequence: CATVEAFYPYEQYF. In DNA, the CDR3 is TGTGCCACCGTGGAGGCGTTTTATCCCTACGAGCAGTACTTC.

The rearrangement uses TRBV20-1 and TRBJ1-1; TRBD1 might be the D (5 bases). CDR3 length: 11 residues. Trimming shortened V by 6 bases and J by 10 bases, and 15 bases separated the two germline ends. Germline V CDR1 and CDR2: DFQATT, SNEGSKA (reference sequence). The CDR3 loop reads CSADSRDSAFF. In DNA, the CDR3 is TGCAGTGCAGATAGCCGGGACTCAGCTTTCTTT.

V gene TRBV28 combines with J gene TRBJ2-2; 11 bases match TRBD2. Losses at the gene ends were 1 base for V and 1 base for J; bases not matched to a gene: 2. From germline, CDR1 is MDHEN and CDR2 SYDVKM. This CDR3 is built from 17 residues. CDR3 nucleotide sequence: TGTGCCAGCAGTTTATTGACTAGCGGGATGAACACCGGGGAGCTGTTTTTT. Translated, it gives CASSLLTSGMNTGELFF.

The chain couples TRBV5-1 to TRBJ1-3; a weak D match, TRBD1 (5 bases). The CDR3 extends over 16 amino acids. V gave up 4 bases and J gave up 2 bases, with 16 bases separating them. Germline V gene data show CDR1 as SGHRS and CDR2 as YFSETQ. The CDR3 bases are TGCGCCAGCAGCACAGGATCCCCAGAAGCTGGAAACACCATATATTTT. Amino acids: CASSTGSPEAGNTIYF.

The chain joins TRBV28 to TRBJ2-5; D assignment may be TRBD1 or TRBD2 (5 bases each). The CDR3 runs 17 residues. Germline CDR1 is MDHEN and CDR2 is SYDVKM. With 5 bases removed from V and 3 bases from J, the gap between germline ends came to 22 bases. CDR3 coding DNA: TGTGCCAGCAGTCGAGATGATTTTGGCCAGGGAGAAGAGACCCAGTACTTC. Protein sequence: CASSRDDFGQGEETQYF.

This clone has just a few counts. The chain combines TRBV18 with TRBJ1-2; a possible D gene is TRBD1 (6 bases). This CDR3 contains 11 residues. The germline V and J ends were trimmed by 6 bases and 6 bases, with 8 bases remaining between them. CDR1 KGHSH and CDR2 LQKENI come from the germline V gene. The DNA for the CDR3 is TGTGCCAGCTCCAACAGGGATGGCTACACCTTC. It codes for CASSNRDGYTF. The full variable domain, rest sourced from reference TRBV18 and TRBJ1-2, is NAGVMQNPRHLVRRRGQEARLRCSPMKGHSHVYWYRQLPEEGLKFMVYLQKENIIDESGMPKERFSAEFPKEGPSILRIQQVVRGDSAAYFCASSNRDGYTFGSGTRLTVV.

This clone was picked up a small number of times. CDR3 bases: TGTGCCAGCAGCCCCTACACGGATACGCAGTATTTT. This gives the protein CASSPYTDTQYF. V is TRBV7-3 and J is TRBJ2-3; no clear D. Deletions cut 5 bases from V and 6 bases from J, with 9 bases between. The CDR3 is 12 residues long. Germline CDR1 is SGHTA and CDR2 is FQGTGA.

The J gene is TRBJ2-7, the V gene TRBV7-8; the D is unclear. Germline V lookup: CDR1 SGHVS, CDR2 FQNEAQ. Trimming removed 1 base from V and 2 bases from J, with 9 bases in between. This CDR3 is built from 14 residues. The CDR3 is CASSLGQLTYEQYF. CDR3 coding DNA: TGTGCCAGCAGCTTAGGGCAGCTAACCTACGAGCAGTACTTC.

This chain links TRBV28 with TRBJ2-7; TRBD1 might be the D (6 bases). The germline V gene has CDR1 MDHEN and CDR2 SYDVKM. V shed 2 bases and J shed 6 bases, with 8 bases lying between them. This CDR3 region has 12 residues. The DNA for the CDR3 is TGTGCCAGCAGTTTAGGACAGCCCGAGCAGTACTTC. This gives the protein CASSLGQPEQYF.

The chain carries TRBV5-1 and TRBJ2-1; D is uncertain. Germline CDR1 SGHRS, CDR2 YFSETQ. This CDR3 spans 13 amino acids. The V end was cut by 1 base, the J end by 5 bases, with 7 bases between. The CDR3 is CASSLPINNEQFF. The CDR3 DNA is TGCGCCAGCAGCTTGCCTATTAACAATGAGCAGTTCTTC.

The rearrangement uses TRBV18 and TRBJ2-7; 8 nucleotides align to TRBD1. V shed 3 bases, J shed 0 bases, and the junction held 1 base outside the gene matches. The CDR3 length is 14 residues. From germline, CDR1 is KGHSH and CDR2 LQKENI. The CDR3 nucleotides are TGTGCCAGCTCACCGGGACAGGCCTCCTACGAGCAGTACTTC. It yields the protein CASSPGQASYEQYF.

J is TRBJ2-7 and V is TRBV7-3, with a possible D match to TRBD1 (6 bases). This CDR3 region has 16 residues. Germline V gene data show CDR1 as SGHTA and CDR2 as FQGTGA. V was shortened by 0 bases and J by 2 bases, with 14 bases between the two germline ends. CDR3 sequence: CASSLTGTTQTYEQYF. CDR3 DNA: TGTGCCAGCAGCTTAACTGGGACAACCCAGACCTACGAGCAGTACTTC. Combining the CDR3 with reference TRBV7-3 and TRBJ2-7 gives the whole variable domain GAGVSQTPSNKVTEKGKYVELRCDPISGHTALYWYRQSLGQGPEFLIYFQGTGAADDSGLPNDRFFAVRPEGSVSTLKIQRTERGDSAVYLCASSLTGTTQTYEQYFGPGTRLTVT.